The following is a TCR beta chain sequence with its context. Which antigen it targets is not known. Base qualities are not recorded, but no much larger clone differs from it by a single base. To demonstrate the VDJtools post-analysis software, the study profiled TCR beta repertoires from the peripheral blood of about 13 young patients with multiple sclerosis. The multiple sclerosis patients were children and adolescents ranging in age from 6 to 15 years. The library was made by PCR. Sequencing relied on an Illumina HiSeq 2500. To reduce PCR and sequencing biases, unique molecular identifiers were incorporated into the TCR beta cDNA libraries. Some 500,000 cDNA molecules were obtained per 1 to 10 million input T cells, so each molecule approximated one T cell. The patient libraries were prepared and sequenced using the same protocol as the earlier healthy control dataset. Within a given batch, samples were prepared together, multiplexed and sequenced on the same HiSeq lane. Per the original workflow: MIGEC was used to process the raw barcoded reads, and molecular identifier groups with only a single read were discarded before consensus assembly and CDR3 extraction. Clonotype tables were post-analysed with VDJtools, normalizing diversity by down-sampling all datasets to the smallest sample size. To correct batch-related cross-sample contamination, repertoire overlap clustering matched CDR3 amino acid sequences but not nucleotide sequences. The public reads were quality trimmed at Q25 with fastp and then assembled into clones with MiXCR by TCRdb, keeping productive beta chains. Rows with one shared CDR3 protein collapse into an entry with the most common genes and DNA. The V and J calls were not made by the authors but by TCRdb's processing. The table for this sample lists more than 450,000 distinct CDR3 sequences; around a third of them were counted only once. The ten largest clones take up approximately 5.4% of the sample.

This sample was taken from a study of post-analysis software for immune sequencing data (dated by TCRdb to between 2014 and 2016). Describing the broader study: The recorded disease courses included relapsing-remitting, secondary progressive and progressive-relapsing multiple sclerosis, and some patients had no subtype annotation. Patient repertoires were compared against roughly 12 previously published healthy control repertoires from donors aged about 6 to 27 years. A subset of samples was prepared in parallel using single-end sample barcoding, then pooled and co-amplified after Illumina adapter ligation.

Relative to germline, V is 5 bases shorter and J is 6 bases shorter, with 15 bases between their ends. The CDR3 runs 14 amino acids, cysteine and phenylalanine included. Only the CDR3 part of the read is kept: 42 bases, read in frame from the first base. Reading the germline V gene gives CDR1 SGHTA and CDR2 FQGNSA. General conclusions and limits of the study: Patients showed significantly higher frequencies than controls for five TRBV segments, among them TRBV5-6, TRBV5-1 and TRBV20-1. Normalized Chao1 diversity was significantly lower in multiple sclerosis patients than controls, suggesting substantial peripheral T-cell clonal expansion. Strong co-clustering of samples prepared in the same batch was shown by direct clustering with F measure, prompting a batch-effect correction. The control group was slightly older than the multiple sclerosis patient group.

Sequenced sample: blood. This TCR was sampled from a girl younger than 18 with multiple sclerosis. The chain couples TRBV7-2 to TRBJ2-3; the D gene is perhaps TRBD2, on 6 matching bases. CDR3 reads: CASSAGGFSDTQYF. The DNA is TGTGCCAGCAGCGCAGGAGGGTTTAGCGATACGCAGTATTTT. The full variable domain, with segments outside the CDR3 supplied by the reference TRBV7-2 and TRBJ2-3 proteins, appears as GAGVSQSPSNKVTEKGKDVELRCDPISGHTALYWYRQSLGQGLEFLIYFQGNSAPDKSGLPSDRFSAERTGGSVSTLTIQRTQQEDSAVYLCASSAGGFSDTQYFGPGTRLTVL.